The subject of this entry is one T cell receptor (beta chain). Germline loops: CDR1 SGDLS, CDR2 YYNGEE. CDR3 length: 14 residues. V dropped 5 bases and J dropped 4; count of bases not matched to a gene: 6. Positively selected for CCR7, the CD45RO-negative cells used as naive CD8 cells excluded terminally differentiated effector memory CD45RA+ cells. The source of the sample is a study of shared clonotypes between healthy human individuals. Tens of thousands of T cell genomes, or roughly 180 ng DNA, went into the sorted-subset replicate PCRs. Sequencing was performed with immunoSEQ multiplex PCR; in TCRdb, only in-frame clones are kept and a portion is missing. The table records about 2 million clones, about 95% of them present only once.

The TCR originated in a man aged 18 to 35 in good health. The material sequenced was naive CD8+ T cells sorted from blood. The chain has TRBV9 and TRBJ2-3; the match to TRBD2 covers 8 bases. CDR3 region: CASSQAGVSDTQYF. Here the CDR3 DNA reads TGTGCCAGCAGTCAAGCGGGAGTCTCAGATACGCAGTATTTT.